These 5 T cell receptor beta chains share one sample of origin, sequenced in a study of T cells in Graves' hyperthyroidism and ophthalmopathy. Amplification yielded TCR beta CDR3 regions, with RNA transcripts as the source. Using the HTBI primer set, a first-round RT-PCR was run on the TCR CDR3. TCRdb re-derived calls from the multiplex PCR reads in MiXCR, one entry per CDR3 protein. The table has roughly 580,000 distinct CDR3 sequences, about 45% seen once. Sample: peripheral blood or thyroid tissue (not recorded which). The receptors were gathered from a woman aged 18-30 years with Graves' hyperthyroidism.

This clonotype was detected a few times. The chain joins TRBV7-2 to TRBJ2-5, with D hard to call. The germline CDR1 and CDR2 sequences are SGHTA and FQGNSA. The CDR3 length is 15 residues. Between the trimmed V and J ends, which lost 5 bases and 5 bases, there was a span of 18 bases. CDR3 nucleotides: TGTGCCAGCAGCCGGAGCTCCGTGAAGAAGGAGACCCAGTACTTC. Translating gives CASSRSSVKKETQYF.

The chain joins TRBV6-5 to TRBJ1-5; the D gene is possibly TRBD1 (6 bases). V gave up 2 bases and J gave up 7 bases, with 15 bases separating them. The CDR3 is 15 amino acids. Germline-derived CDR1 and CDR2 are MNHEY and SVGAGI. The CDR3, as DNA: TGTGCCAGCAGTTACGGTGCGGGGGCGAGGCAGCCCCAGCATTTT. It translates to CASSYGAGARQPQHF.

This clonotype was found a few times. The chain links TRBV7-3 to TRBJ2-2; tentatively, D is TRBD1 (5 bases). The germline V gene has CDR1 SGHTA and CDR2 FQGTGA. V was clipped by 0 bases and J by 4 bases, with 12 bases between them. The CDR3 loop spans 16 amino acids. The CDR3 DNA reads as TGTGCCAGCAGCTTAACAGGGGCGTCTGGCACCGGGGAGCTGTTTTTT. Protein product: CASSLTGASGTGELFF.

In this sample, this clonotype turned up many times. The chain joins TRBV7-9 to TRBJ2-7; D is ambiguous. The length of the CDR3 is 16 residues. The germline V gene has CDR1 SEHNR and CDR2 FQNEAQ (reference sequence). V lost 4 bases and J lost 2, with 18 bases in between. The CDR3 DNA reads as TGTGCCAGCAGCTCCCTCCCGACGGTTGGGCCCTACGAGCAGTACTTC. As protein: CASSSLPTVGPYEQYF.

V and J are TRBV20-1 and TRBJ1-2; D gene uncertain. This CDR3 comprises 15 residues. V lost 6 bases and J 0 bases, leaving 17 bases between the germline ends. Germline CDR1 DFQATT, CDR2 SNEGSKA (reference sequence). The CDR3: CSALDLKEANYGYTF. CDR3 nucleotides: TGCAGTGCGCTGGACCTCAAGGAAGCTAACTATGGCTACACCTTC.